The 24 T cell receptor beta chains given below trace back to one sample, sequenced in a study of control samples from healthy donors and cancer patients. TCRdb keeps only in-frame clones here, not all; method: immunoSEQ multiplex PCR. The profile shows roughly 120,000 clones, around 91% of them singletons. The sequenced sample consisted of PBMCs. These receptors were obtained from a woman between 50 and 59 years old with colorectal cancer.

The CDR3 region is CASSLDPIAAGGANEQFF. CDR3 coding DNA: TGTGCCAGCAGCTTAGACCCCATCGCAGCGGGAGGTGCGAATGAGCAGTTCTTC. The chain is built from TRBV7-8 and TRBJ2-1, with TRBD2 matching over 9 bases. Germline assignment: CDR1 SGHVS and CDR2 FQNEAQ. Trimming cost V 1 base and J 7 bases; bases outside gene matches: 14. The CDR3 is 18 amino acids.

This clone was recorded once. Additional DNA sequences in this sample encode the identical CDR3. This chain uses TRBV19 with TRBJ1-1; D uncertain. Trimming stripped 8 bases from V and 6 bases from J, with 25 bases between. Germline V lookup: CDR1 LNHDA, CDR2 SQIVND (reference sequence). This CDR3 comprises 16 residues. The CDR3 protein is CASQETAGDYRSEAFF. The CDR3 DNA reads TGTGCCAGTCAAGAAACGGCAGGAGACTACCGCTCTGAAGCTTTCTTT.

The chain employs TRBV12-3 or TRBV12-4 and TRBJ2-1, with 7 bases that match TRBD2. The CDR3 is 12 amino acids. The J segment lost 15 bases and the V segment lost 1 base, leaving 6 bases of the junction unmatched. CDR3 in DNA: TGTGCCAGCAGTTTAGATGACGGGAGGATGTTCTTC. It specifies CASSLDDGRMFF.

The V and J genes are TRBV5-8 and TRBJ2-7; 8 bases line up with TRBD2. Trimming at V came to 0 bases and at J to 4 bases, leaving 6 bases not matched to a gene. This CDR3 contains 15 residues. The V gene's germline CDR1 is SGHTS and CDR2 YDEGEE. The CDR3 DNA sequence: TGTGCCAGCAGCTTGGACCCGGGAGGGCCTTACGAGCAGTACTTC. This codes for CASSLDPGGPYEQYF. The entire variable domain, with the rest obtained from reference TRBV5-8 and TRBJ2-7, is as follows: EAGVTQSPTHLIKTRGQQATLRCSPISGHTSVYWYQQALGLGLQFLLWYDEGEERNRGNFPPRFSGRQFPNYSSELNVNALELEDSALYLCASSLDPGGPYEQYFGPGTRLTVT.

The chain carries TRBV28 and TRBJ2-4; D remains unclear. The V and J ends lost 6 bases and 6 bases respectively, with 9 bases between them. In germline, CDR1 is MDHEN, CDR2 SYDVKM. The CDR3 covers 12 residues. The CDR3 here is CASSLRGNIQYF. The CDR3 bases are TGTGCCAGCAGCTTAAGAGGAAACATTCAGTACTTC.

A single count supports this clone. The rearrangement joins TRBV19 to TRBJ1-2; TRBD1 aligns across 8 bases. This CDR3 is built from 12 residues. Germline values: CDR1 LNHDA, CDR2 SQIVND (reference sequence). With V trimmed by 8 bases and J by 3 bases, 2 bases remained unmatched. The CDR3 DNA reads TGTGCCAGTCAGACAGGGGACTATGGCTACACCTTC. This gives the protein CASQTGDYGYTF.

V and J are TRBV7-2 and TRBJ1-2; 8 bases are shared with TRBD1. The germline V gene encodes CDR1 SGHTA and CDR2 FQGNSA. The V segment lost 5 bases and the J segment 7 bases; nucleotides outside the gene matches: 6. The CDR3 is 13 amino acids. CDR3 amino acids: CASSLHRGGGYTF. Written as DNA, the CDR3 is TGTGCCAGCAGCCTGCACAGGGGGGGTGGCTACACCTTC.

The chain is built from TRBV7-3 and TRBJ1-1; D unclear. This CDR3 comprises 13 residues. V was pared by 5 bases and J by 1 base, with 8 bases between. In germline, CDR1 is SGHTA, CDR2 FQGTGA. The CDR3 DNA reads TGTGCCAGCAGCAACAGTGGGAACACTGAAGCTTTCTTT. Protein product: CASSNSGNTEAFF.

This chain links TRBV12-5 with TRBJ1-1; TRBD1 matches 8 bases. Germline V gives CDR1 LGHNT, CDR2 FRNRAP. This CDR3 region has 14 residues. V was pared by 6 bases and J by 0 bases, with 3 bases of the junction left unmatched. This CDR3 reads CASGRTGLNTEAFF. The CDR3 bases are TGTGCTAGTGGGAGGACAGGGCTGAACACTGAAGCTTTCTTT.

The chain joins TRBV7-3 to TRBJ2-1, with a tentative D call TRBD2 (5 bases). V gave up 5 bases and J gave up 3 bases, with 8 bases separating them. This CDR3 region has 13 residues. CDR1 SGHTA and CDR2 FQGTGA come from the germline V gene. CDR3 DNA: TGTGCCAGCAGCCACCGGGACTACAATGAGCAGTTCTTC. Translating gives CASSHRDYNEQFF.

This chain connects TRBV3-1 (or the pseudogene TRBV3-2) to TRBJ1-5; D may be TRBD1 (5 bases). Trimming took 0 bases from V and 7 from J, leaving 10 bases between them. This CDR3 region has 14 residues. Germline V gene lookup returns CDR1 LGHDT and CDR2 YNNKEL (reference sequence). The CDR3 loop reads CASSQEGGSQPQHF. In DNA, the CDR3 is TGTGCCAGCAGCCAAGAGGGGGGAAGCCAGCCCCAGCATTTT.

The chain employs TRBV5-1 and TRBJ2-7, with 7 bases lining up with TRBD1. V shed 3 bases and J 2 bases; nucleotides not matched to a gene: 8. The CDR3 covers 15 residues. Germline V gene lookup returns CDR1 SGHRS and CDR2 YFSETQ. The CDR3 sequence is CASSSGQTVAYEQYF. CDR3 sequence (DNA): TGCGCCAGCAGCTCGGGACAGACGGTCGCCTACGAGCAGTACTTC.

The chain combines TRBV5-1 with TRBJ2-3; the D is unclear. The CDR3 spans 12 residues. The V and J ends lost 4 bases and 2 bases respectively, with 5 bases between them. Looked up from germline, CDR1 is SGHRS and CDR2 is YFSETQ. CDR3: CASSRTTDTQYF. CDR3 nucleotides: TGCGCCAGCAGCCGAACCACAGATACGCAGTATTTT.

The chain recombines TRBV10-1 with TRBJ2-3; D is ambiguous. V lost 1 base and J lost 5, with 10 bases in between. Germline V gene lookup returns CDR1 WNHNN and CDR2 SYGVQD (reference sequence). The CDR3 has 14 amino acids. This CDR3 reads CASSELLRGDTQYF. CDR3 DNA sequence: TGCGCCAGCAGTGAGTTGTTGCGCGGAGATACGCAGTATTTT.

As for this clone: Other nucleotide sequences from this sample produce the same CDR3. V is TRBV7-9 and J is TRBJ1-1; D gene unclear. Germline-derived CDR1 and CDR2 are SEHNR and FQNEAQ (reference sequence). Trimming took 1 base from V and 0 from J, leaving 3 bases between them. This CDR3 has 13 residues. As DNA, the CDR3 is TGTGCCAGCAGCTTAGACATGAACACTGAAGCTTTCTTT. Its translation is CASSLDMNTEAFF.

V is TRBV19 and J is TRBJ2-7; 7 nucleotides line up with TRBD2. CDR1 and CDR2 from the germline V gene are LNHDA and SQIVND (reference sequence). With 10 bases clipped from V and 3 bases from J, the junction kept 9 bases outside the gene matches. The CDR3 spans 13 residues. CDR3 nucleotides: TGTGCCACCCCGGGGGAGCGGGGCTACGAGCAGTACTTC. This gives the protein CATPGERGYEQYF.

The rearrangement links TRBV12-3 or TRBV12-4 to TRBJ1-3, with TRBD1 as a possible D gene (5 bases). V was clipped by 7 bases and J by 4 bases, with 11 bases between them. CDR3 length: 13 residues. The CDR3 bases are TGTGCCAGCAACCACCGGGACGGAAACACCATATATTTT. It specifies CASNHRDGNTIYF.

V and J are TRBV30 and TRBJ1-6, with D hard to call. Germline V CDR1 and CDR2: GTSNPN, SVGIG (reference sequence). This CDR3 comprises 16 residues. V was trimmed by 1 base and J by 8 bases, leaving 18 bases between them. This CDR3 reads CAWSDPGVDGDSPLHF. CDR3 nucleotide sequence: TGTGCCTGGAGTGACCCCGGGGTCGACGGCGATTCACCCCTCCACTTT.

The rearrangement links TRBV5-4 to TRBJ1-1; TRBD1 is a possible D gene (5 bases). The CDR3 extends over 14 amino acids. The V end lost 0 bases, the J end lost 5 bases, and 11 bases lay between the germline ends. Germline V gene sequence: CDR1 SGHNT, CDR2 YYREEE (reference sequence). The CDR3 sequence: CASSLVGAGTEAFF. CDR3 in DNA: TGTGCCAGCAGCTTGGTAGGGGCTGGTACTGAAGCTTTCTTT.

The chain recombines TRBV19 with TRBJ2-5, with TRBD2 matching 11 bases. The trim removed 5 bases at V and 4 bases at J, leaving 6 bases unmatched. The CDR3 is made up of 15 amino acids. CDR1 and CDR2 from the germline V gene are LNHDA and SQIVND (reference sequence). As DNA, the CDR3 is TGTGCCAGTAGTGTTGGGACTAGCGGAGGAGAGACCCAGTACTTC. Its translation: CASSVGTSGGETQYF.

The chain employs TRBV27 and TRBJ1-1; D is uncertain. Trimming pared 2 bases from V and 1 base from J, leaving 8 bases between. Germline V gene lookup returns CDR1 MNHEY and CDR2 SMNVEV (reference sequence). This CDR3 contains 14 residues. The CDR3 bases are TGTGCCAGCAGTTTAAGACAATCGAACACTGAAGCTTTCTTT. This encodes CASSLRQSNTEAFF.

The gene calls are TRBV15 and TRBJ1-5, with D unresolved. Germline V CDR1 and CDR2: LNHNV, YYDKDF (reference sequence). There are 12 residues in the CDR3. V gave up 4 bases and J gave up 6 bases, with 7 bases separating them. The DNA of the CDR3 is TGTGCCACCAGCACCGACTTTCAGCCCCAGCATTTT. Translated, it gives CATSTDFQPQHF. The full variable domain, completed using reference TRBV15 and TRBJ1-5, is DAMVIQNPRYQVTQFGKPVTLSCSQTLNHNVMYWYQQKSSQAPKLLFHYYDKDFNNEADTPDNFQSRRPNTSFCFLDIRSPGLGDTAMYLCATSTDFQPQHFGDGTRLSIL.

The CDR3 reads CSGVSLSNTEAFF. The CDR3, as DNA: TGCAGCGGGGTTTCATTATCGAACACTGAAGCTTTCTTT. This chain uses TRBV29-1 with TRBJ1-1; unclear D gene. This CDR3 spans 13 amino acids. V lost 7 bases to trimming and J lost 1 base, with 13 bases between them. Germline V gene data show CDR1 as SQVTM and CDR2 as ANQGSEA.

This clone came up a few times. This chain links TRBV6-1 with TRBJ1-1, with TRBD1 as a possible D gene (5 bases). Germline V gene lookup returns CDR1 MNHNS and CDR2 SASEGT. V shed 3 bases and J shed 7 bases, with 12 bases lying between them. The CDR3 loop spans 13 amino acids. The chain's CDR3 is CASSEGGWVEAFF. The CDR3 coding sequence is TGTGCCAGCAGTGAGGGGGGGTGGGTTGAAGCTTTCTTT.